One and the same sample provided the 21 T cell receptor beta chains below, sequenced in a study of T cells in Graves' hyperthyroidism and ophthalmopathy. RNA transcripts yielded amplified TCR beta CDR3 regions. HTBI primers were the set used in a first-round RT-PCR of the TCR CDR3. One entry per CDR3 protein results from TCRdb running MiXCR on the multiplex PCR reads. The table lists approximately 590,000 distinct CDR3 sequences, around 42% of them singletons. Material: peripheral blood or thyroid tissue (not recorded which). These receptors were obtained from a woman under 30 with Graves' hyperthyroidism.

V usage is TRBV6-1 and J usage is TRBJ1-5; 8 bases align to TRBD1. The germline V gene has CDR1 MNHNS and CDR2 SASEGT. V lost 6 bases, J lost 3 bases, and 10 bases stayed unmatched. This CDR3 is 16 amino acids long. The CDR3 loop reads CASRLDREGANQPQHF. CDR3 nucleotides: TGTGCCAGCAGACTGGACAGGGAAGGTGCCAATCAGCCCCAGCATTTT.

This clonotype turned up a few times. CDR3 DNA: TGTGCCATCAGTGAGGCTCCGCCCTACGAGCAGTACTTC. Amino acid sequence: CAISEAPPYEQYF. V usage is TRBV10-3 and J usage is TRBJ2-7; D unclear. Germline V gene lookup returns CDR1 ENHRY and CDR2 SYGVKD. V lost 2 bases and J 2 bases, leaving 7 bases between the germline ends. This CDR3 contains 13 residues.

The chain joins TRBV6-1 to TRBJ1-4; 7 bases are a match to TRBD1. The V gene's germline CDR1 is MNHNS and CDR2 SASEGT. The CDR3 has 15 amino acids. J gave up 3 bases and V 5 bases, and 6 bases lay outside the gene matches. CDR3 coding DNA: TGTGCCAGCAGTCAACAGGGGTCAGCTAATGAAAAACTGTTTTTT. It translates to CASSQQGSANEKLFF.

This clonotype has ten or more counts. The chain couples TRBV15 to TRBJ1-2; the match to TRBD1 covers 8 bases. The length of the CDR3 is 13 residues. Germline V gives CDR1 LNHNV, CDR2 YYDKDF (reference sequence). The ends lost 3 bases at V and 6 bases at J; junction bases unmatched: 3. The CDR3 sequence is CATSRDREDGYTF. CDR3 in DNA: TGTGCCACCAGCAGGGACAGGGAGGATGGCTACACCTTC.

The V gene is TRBV10-3, the J gene TRBJ2-7; D could derive from TRBD1 or TRBD2 (6 bases each). V was trimmed by 7 bases and J by 6 bases, leaving 19 bases between them. The CDR3 covers 14 residues. The germline gives CDR1 ENHRY, CDR2 SYGVKD. The CDR3 DNA reads TGTGCCATCACCCGAGGGGGGAGGCTGCTCGAGCAGTACTTC. Amino acids: CAITRGGRLLEQYF.

The CDR3 bases are TGTGCCAGCACCCTGGGAGGGGACCTCGGATACGACACTGAAGCTTTCTTT. Its translation is CASTLGGDLGYDTEAFF. The V gene is TRBV25-1, the J gene TRBJ1-1, with D perhaps TRBD1 (5 bases). Germline V gene sequence: CDR1 MGHDK, CDR2 SYGVNS. The CDR3 sequence is 17 residues long. The V end was cut by 7 bases, the J end by 3 bases, with 24 bases between.

V and J are TRBV7-3 and TRBJ1-6; D gene unclear. The germline V and J ends were trimmed by 4 bases and 6 bases, with 7 bases remaining between them. Germline-derived CDR1 and CDR2 are SGHTA and FQGTGA. The CDR3 has 13 amino acids. The CDR3 region is CASSSAANSPLHF. CDR3 bases: TGTGCCAGCAGCTCTGCGGCTAATTCACCCCTCCACTTT. The full variable domain, its missing parts supplied by reference TRBV7-3 and TRBJ1-6, is GAGVSQTPSNKVTEKGKYVELRCDPISGHTALYWYRQSLGQGPEFLIYFQGTGAADDSGLPNDRFFAVRPEGSVSTLKIQRTERGDSAVYLCASSSAANSPLHFGNGTRLTVT.

The chain is built from TRBV6-5 and TRBJ2-7; 11 bases agree with TRBD1. V lost 2 bases to trimming and J lost 2 bases; unmatched junction nucleotides: 2. CDR3 length: 15 residues. Germline V gene data show CDR1 as MNHEY and CDR2 as SVGAGI. CDR3 in amino acids: CASSYQGQGAYEQYF. The CDR3 DNA follows: TGTGCCAGCAGTTACCAGGGACAGGGGGCCTACGAGCAGTACTTC.

This clonotype was counted only a few times. The rearrangement links TRBV25-1 to TRBJ1-2, with TRBD1 as a possible D gene (6 bases). V shed 5 bases and J shed 6 bases, with 16 bases lying between them. CDR1 is MGHDK, CDR2 SYGVNS, per germline. CDR3 length: 14 residues. CDR3 bases: TGTGCCAGCAGTTACGACGGGGGCGCGGATGGCTACACCTTC. Amino acid sequence: CASSYDGGADGYTF.

The chain combines TRBV10-3 with TRBJ1-2, with a weak D call TRBD1 (6 bases). This CDR3 contains 13 residues. V lost 4 bases, J lost 9 bases, and 15 bases lay in between. Per germline, CDR1 ENHRY and CDR2 SYGVKD. The CDR3, as DNA: TGTGCCATCAGTGGGGACACGCGGTTGAGCTACACCTTC. It yields the protein CAISGDTRLSYTF.

The genes are TRBV25-1 and TRBJ1-2; TRBD1 matches at 10 bases. CDR1 and CDR2 (germline): MGHDK, SYGVNS. CDR3 length: 14 amino acids. Trimming cost V 7 bases and J 6 bases; bases outside gene matches: 8. CDR3 sequence (DNA): TGTGCCAGCATGGGGGACAGGGGTATGGATGGCTACACCTTC. It is translated as CASMGDRGMDGYTF.

V usage is TRBV7-9 and J usage is TRBJ2-7, with TRBD2 as a possible D gene (6 bases). The V gene's germline CDR1 is SEHNR and CDR2 FQNEAQ (reference sequence). The V and J ends lost 5 bases and 3 bases respectively, with 14 bases between them. The CDR3 spans 14 residues. The CDR3 sequence is CASSRPGTFYEQYF. The CDR3 nucleotides read TGTGCCAGCAGCAGACCCGGGACTTTCTACGAGCAGTACTTC. The complete variable domain, with remaining parts taken from reference TRBV7-9 and TRBJ2-7, reads DTGVSQNPRHKITKRGQNVTFRCDPISEHNRLYWYRQTLGQGPEFLTYFQNEAQLEKSRLLSDRFSAERPKGSFSTLEIQRTEQGDSAMYLCASSRPGTFYEQYFGPGTRLTVT.

The V call is TRBV2, the J call TRBJ1-5; D perhaps matches TRBD1 (6 bases). V lost 7 bases and J lost 1, with 20 bases in between. Germline V gene sequence: CDR1 SNHLY, CDR2 FYNNEI. This CDR3 comprises 17 residues. CDR3 DNA: TGTGCCAGCACTCCAGGGCGGGGGGCGAGGAGCAATCAGCCCCAGCATTTT. The encoded protein is CASTPGRGARSNQPQHF.

J is TRBJ2-5 and V is TRBV29-1; 14 bases map to TRBD2. The end of the DNA aligns better with TRBJ2-7, so the J call may be wrong. The germline CDR1 and CDR2 sequences are SQVTM and ANQGSEA. The CDR3 extends over 16 amino acids. This CDR3 is CSVPAYGTSGGREQYF. The CDR3 DNA reads TGCAGCGTACCAGCGTACGGGACTAGCGGGGGTCGCGAGCAGTACTTC.

This clonotype was observed at least ten times. The chain recombines TRBV29-1 with TRBJ2-5; 9 bases match TRBD2. The V gene's germline CDR1 is SQVTM and CDR2 ANQGSEA. V trimming: 7 bases; J trimming: 5 bases; junction bases outside the gene matches: 11. The CDR3 is made up of 14 amino acids. The CDR3, as DNA: TGCAGCGCTTCGACTAGCGGAGTCGGGGAGACCCAGTACTTC. This gives the protein CSASTSGVGETQYF. The variable domain in full, with the rest retrieved from reference TRBV29-1 and TRBJ2-5, is SAVISQKPSRDICQRGTSLTIQCQVDSQVTMMFWYRQQPGQSLTLIATANQGSEATYESGFVIDKFPISRPNLTFSTLTVSNMSPEDSSIYLCSASTSGVGETQYFGPGTRLLVL.

On this clonotype: With a much larger clone just one base away, this may be a read error. The chain links TRBV2 to TRBJ1-4, with 9 bases that match TRBD1. The CDR3 length is 14 residues. Germline CDR1 SNHLY, CDR2 FYNNEI. CDR3 in amino acids: CASRPDRGNERLFF. CDR3 coding DNA: TGTGCCAGCAGACCTGACAGGGGGAATGAAAGACTGTTTTTT.

The genes are TRBV10-3 and TRBJ1-1, with TRBD1 matching 8 bases. Germline-derived CDR1 and CDR2 are ENHRY and SYGVKD. This CDR3 has 15 amino acids. J lost 1 base, V lost 0 bases, and 1 base had no gene match. This CDR3 is CAISESDRGNTEAFF. The CDR3, as DNA: TGTGCCATCAGTGAGTCAGACAGGGGGAACACTGAAGCTTTCTTT.

This chain joins TRBV7-3 and TRBJ2-5; 8 bases agree with TRBD1. V lost 2 bases and J lost 7; bases outside the gene matches: 12. Germline V gene data show CDR1 as SGHTA and CDR2 as FQGTGA. This CDR3 contains 16 residues. CDR3 sequence reads: CASSLGVRQGAVTQYF. The CDR3 DNA reads TGTGCCAGCAGCTTAGGGGTGCGGCAGGGGGCGGTGACCCAGTACTTC.

This clonotype was counted many times. The rearrangement joins TRBV7-2 to TRBJ2-7, with no clear D. The V gene's germline CDR1 is SGHTA and CDR2 FQGNSA. Trimming removed 5 bases at V and 3 bases at J, with 8 bases between. CDR3 length equals 12 residues. The CDR3 here is CASSQGVYEQYF. DNA of the CDR3: TGTGCCAGCAGCCAAGGAGTCTACGAGCAGTACTTC.

This chain links TRBV25-1 with TRBJ2-7; TRBD2 agrees at 13 bases. This CDR3 is built from 14 residues. V shed 7 bases, J shed 6 bases, and the junction held 6 bases outside the gene matches. Germline V gene data show CDR1 as MGHDK and CDR2 as SYGVNS. This CDR3 reads CASKGLAGVSEQYF. The CDR3 coding sequence is TGTGCCAGCAAAGGACTAGCGGGAGTTTCCGAGCAGTACTTC.

The chain couples TRBV20-1 to TRBJ2-3; TRBD1 aligns across 7 bases. This CDR3 is built from 15 residues. Trimming at V came to 3 bases and at J to 1 base, leaving 7 bases not matched to a gene. Germline CDR1 is DFQATT and CDR2 is SNEGSKA (reference sequence). The CDR3 coding sequence is TGCAGTGCTAGGCTTCCGGGACAGCGCACAGATACGCAGTATTTT. Its protein is CSARLPGQRTDTQYF.